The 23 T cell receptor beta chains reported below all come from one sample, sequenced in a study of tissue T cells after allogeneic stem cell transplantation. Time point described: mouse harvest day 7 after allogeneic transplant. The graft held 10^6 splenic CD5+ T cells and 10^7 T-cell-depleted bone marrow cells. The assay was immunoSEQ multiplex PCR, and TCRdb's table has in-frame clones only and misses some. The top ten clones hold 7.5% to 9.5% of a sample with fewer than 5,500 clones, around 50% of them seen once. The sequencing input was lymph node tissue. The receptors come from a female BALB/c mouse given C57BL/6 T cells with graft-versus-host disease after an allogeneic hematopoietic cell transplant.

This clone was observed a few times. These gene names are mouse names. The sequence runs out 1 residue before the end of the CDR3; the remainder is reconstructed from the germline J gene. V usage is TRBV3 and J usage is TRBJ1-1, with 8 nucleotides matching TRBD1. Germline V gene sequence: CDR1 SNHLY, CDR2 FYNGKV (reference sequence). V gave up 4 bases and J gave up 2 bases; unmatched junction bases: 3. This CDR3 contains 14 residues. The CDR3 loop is CASSWTGTNTEVFF. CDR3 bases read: TGTGCCAGCAGCTGGACAGGGACTAACACAGAAGTCTTC.

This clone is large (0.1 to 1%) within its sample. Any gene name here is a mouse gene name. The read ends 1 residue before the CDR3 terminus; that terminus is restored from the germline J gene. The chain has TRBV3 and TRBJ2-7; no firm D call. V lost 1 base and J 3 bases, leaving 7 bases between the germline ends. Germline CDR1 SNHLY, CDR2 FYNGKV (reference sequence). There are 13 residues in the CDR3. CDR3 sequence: CASSLVGNYEQYF. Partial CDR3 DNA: TGTGCCAGCAGCTTAGTTGGGAACTATGAACAGTAC. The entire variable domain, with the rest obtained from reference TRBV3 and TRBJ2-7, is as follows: GPKVLQIPSHQIIDMGQMVTLNCDPVSNHLYFYWYKQILGQQMEFLVNFYNGKVMEKSKLFKDQFSVERPDGSYFTLKIQPTALEDSAVYFCASSLVGNYEQYFGPGTRLTVL.

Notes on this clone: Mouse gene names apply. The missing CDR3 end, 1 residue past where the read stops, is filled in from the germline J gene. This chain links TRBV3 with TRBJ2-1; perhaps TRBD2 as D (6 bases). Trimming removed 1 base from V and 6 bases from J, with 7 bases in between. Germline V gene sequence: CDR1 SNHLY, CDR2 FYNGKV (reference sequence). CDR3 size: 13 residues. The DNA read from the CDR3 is TGTGCCAGCAGCTTAGTTGGGGGTGCTGAGCAGTTC. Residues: CASSLVGGAEQF. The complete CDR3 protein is CASSLVGGAEQFF. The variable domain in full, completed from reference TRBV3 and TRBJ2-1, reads GPKVLQIPSHQIIDMGQMVTLNCDPVSNHLYFYWYKQILGQQMEFLVNFYNGKVMEKSKLFKDQFSVERPDGSYFTLKIQPTALEDSAVYFCASSLVGGAEQFFGPGTRLTVL.

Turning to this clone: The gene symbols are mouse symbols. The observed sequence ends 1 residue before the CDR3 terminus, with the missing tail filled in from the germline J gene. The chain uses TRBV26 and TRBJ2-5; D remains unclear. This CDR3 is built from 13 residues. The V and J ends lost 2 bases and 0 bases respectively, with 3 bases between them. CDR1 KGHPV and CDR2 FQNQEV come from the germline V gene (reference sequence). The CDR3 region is CASSLNNQDTQYF. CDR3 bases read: TGTGCCAGCAGTCTGAACAACCAAGACACCCAGTAC.

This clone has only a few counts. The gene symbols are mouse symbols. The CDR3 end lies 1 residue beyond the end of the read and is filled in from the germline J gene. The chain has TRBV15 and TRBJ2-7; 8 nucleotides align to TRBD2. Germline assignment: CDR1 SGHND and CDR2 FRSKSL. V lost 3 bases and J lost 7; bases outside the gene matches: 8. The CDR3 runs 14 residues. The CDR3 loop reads CASSFSGGRREQYF. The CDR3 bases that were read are TGTGCCAGCAGTTTCTCTGGGGGGCGAAGGGAACAGTAC.

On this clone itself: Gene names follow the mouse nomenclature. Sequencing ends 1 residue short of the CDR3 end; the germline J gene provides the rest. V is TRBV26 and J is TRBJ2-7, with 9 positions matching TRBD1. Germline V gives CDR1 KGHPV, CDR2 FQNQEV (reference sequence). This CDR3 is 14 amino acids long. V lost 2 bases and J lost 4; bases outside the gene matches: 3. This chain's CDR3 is CASSLRQGGYEQYF. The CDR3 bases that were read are TGTGCCAGCAGTCTGAGACAGGGGGGTTATGAACAGTAC.

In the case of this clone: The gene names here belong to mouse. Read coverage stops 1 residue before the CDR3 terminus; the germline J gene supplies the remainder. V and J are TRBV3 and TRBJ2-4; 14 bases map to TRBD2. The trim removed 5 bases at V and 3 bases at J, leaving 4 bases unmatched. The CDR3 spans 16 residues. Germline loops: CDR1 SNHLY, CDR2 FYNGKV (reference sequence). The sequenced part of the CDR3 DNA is TGTGCCAGCAGCCCGGGACTGGGGGGGCGCCAAAACACCTTGTAC. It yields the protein CASSPGLGGRQNTLY. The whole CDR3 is CASSPGLGGRQNTLYF. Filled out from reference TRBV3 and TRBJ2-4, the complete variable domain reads GPKVLQIPSHQIIDMGQMVTLNCDPVSNHLYFYWYKQILGQQMEFLVNFYNGKVMEKSKLFKDQFSVERPDGSYFTLKIQPTALEDSAVYFCASSPGLGGRQNTLYFGAGTRLSVL.

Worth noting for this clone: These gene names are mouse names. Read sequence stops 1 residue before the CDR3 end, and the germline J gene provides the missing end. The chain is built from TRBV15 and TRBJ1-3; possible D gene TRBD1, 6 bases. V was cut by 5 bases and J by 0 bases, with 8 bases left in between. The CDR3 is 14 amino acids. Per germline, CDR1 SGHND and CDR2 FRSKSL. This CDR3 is CASSQQGSGNTLYF. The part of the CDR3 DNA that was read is TGTGCCAGCAGTCAACAGGGTTCTGGAAATACGCTCTAT.

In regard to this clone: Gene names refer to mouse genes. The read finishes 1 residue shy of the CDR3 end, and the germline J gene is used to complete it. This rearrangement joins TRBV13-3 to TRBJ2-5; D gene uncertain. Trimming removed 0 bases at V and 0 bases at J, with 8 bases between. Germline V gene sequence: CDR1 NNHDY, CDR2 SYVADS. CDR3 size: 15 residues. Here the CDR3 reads CASSDALSNQDTQYF. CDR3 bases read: TGTGCCAGCAGTGATGCCCTCAGTAACCAAGACACCCAGTAC. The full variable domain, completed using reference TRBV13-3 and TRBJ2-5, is EAAVTQSPRSKVAVTGGKVTLSCHQTNNHDYMYWYRQDTGHGLRLIHYSYVADSTEKGDIPDGYKASRPSQENFSLILELASLSQTAVYFCASSDALSNQDTQYFGPGTRLLVL.

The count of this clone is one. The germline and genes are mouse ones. The sequenced part of the CDR3 DNA is TGTGCCAGCAGTCTCGGACAGGGTCAAAACACCTTGTAC. Its translation: CASSLGQGQNTLY. In full, the CDR3 is CASSLGQGQNTLYF. The chain employs TRBV26 and TRBJ2-4, with 7 bases fitting TRBD1. The DNA ends 1 residue before the CDR3 does, and the rest of the CDR3 is filled in from the germline J gene. The ends lost 3 bases at V and 1 base at J; junction bases unmatched: 1. Germline V gene sequence: CDR1 KGHPV, CDR2 FQNQEV (reference sequence). The CDR3 covers 14 residues.

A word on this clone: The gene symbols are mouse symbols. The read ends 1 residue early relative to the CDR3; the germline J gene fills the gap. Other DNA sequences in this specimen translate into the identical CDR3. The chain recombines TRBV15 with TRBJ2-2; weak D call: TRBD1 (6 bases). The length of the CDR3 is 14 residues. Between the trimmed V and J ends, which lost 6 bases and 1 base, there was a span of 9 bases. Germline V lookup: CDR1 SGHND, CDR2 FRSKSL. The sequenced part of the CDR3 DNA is TGTGCCAGCAGCCCGGGACAAAACACCGGGCAGCTCTAC. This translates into CASSPGQNTGQLY. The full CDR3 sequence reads CASSPGQNTGQLYF.

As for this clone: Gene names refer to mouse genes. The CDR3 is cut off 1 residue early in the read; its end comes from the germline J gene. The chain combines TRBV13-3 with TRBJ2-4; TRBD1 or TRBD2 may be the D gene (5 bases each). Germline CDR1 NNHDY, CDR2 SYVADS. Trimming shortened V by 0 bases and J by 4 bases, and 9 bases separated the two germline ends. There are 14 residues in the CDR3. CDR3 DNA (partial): TGTGCCAGCAGTGATGCATCGGGGGAAAACACCTTGTAC. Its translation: CASSDASGENTLY. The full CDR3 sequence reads CASSDASGENTLYF.

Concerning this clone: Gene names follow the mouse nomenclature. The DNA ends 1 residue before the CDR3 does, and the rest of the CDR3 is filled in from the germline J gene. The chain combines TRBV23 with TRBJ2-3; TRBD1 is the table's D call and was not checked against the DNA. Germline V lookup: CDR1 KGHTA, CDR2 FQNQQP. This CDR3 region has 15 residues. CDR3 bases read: TGCTCCAGCAGTACAGGGGGGACTAGTGCAGAAACGCTGTAT. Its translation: CSSSTGGTSAETLY. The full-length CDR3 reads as CSSSTGGTSAETLYF.

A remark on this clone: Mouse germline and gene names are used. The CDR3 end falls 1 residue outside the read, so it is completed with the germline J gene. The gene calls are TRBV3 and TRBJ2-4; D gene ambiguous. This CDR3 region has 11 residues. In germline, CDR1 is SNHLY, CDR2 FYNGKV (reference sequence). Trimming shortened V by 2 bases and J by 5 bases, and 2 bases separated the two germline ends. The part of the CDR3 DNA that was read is TGTGCCAGCAGCTTAAGAAACACCTTGTAC. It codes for CASSLRNTLY. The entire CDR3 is CASSLRNTLYF.

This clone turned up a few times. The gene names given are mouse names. The CDR3: CASGDTGQDTQYF. Incomplete CDR3 DNA: TGTGCCAGCGGTGATACAGGACAAGACACCCAGTAC. The chain is built from TRBV13-2 and TRBJ2-5; maybe TRBD1 (5 bases). The CDR3 goes on 1 residue after the read ends, and that part is filled in from the germline J gene. The CDR3 has 13 amino acids. V was clipped by 1 base and J by 3 bases, with 6 bases between them. Per germline, CDR1 NNHNN and CDR2 SYGAGS (reference sequence).

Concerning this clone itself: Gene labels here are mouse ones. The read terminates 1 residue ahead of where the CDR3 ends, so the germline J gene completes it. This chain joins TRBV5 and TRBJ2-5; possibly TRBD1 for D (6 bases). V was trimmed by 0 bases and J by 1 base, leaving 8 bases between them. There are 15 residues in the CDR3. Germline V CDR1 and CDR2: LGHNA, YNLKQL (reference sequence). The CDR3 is CASSQDKGDQDTQYF. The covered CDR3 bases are TGTGCCAGCAGCCAAGATAAGGGGGACCAAGACACCCAGTAC.

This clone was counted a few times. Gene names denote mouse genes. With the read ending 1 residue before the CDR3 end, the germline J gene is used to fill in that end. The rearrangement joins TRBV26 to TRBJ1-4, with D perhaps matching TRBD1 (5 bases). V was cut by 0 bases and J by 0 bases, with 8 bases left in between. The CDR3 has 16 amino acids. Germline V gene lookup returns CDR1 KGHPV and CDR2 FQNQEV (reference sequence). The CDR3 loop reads CASSLSGGISNERLFF. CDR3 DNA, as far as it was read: TGTGCCAGCAGTCTGTCTGGGGGGATTTCCAACGAAAGATTATTT.

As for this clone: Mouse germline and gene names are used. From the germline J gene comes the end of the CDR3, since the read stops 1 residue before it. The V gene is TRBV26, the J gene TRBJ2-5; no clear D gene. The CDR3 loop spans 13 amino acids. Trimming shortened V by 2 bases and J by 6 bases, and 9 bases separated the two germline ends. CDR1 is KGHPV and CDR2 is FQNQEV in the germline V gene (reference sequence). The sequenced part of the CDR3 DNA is TGTGCCAGCAGTCTGATTGGTGGGGACACCCAGTAC. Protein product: CASSLIGGDTQY. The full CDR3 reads CASSLIGGDTQYF.

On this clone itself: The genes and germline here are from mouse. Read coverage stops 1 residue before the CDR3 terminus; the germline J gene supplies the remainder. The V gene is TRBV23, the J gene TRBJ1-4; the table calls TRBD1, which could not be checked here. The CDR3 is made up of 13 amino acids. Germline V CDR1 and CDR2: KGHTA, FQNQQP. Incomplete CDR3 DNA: TGCTCCAGCAGGACAGGATACAACGAAAGATTATTT. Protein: CSSRTGYNERLF. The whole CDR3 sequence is CSSRTGYNERLFF.

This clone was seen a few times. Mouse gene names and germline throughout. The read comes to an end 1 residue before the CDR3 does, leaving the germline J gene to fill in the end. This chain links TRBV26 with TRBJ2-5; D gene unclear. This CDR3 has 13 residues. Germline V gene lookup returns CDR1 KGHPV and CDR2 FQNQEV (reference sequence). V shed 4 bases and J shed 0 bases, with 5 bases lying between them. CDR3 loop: CASSHSNQDTQYF. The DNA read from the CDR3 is TGTGCCAGCAGTCACAGTAACCAAGACACCCAGTAC.

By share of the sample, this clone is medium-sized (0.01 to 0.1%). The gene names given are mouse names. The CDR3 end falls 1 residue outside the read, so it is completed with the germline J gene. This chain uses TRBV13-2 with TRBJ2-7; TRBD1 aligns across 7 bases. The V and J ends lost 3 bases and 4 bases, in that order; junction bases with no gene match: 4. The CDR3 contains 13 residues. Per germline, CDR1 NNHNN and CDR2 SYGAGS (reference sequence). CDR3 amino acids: CASGGGQLYEQYF. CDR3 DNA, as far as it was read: TGTGCCAGCGGTGGGGGACAGCTTTATGAACAGTAC.

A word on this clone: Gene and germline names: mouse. CDR3 DNA (partial): TGTGCCAGCAGCCGTAACAACGAAAGATTATTT. Its protein product is CASSRNNERLF. In full, the CDR3 is CASSRNNERLFF. The chain combines TRBV26 with TRBJ1-4; D not certain. The read is 1 residue too short to cover the CDR3 end, so that end is filled in from the germline J gene. V was clipped by 6 bases and J by 4 bases, with 6 bases between them. The CDR3 is 12 amino acids. Germline CDR1 and CDR2: KGHPV and FQNQEV (reference sequence).

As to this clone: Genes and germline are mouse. The CDR3 here is CASSIQGYNSPLYF. CDR3 bases read: TGTGCCAGCAGTATACAGGGGTATAATTCGCCCCTCTAC. The chain is built from TRBV19 and TRBJ1-6, with D possibly being TRBD1 (6 bases). The CDR3 end falls 1 residue outside the read, so it is completed with the germline J gene. TRBJ1-6 is an ORF; its function is uncertain. CDR1 is FNHDT, CDR2 SITEND, per germline (reference sequence). V was clipped by 1 base and J by 4 bases, with 6 bases between them. The CDR3 runs 14 residues.